The subject of this entry is one T cell receptor (beta chain). Its antigen is unknown. It has no much larger one-base neighbor in the sample; base qualities were not kept. Per the germline V gene, MGHRA is the CDR1 and YSYEKL is the CDR2. Inclusive of the bounding cysteine and phenylalanine, the CDR3 is 14 residues long. The read is trimmed to its CDR3 DNA, 42 bases read in frame from base 1. V loses 0 bases of germline sequence and J loses 7 bases, and the interval between the two ends is 12 bases. Synthesis of TCR cDNA relied on 5'RACE template switching, a step that introduced a universal primer site along with unique molecular identifiers. Priming for cDNA synthesis came from both the TCR alpha and TCR beta constant segments. Two PCR steps were used to amplify libraries, with sample barcodes and sequencing adapters being added in the second step. Sequencing of libraries was done on Illumina HiSeq 2500 (2x100 bp) or NovaSeq (2x150 bp). The source study handled its data this way. Demultiplexing of reads and collapsing into UMI consensus sequences were performed with MIGEC, and V(D)J alignment was carried out with MiXCR. Clonotypes responding to the vaccine were identified with edgeR on replicate PBMC samples, with the criteria of FDR below 0.01 and a log2 fold change above 5 up to day 15. Bulk clonotypes were assigned CD4 or CD8 identity according to which sequenced CD4 or CD8 repertoire held them at higher abundance. Using fastp at Q25 and MiXCR, TCRdb reprocessed the public reads and kept productive beta chains. For every CDR3 protein sequence, its rows merge into one entry that carries the most common genes and DNA. The V and J calls shown here were made by TCRdb, not taken from the authors' results. The sample has 620,000 or so distinct CDR3 sequences on record, roughly a sixth of them singletons. Together, the top ten hold roughly 17% of the sample.

These data originate in a study of T cells after yellow fever vaccination (dated by TCRdb to between 2018 and 2020). Study-level background: Libraries from fractions with low cell numbers were prepared with the SMART-Seq v4 Ultra Low Input RNA kit. Bulk TCR alpha and beta repertoires were sequenced longitudinally to track T-cell clones before and after primary and booster YFV17D yellow fever vaccination. Two healthy male donors, one aged 18 to 30 and one aged 30 to 40 years, were included in the cohort. Bulk PBMC replicates and cell subsets were isolated from blood drawn at multiple timepoints before and after both primary and secondary immunization. What the authors observed across the whole study: Because the study included only a couple of donors, the extent to which the findings can be generalized is limited. The secondary T-cell response was weaker than the primary response but faster, peaking on day 5 instead of day 15. Most clones expanded after primary vaccination were re-detected after the booster (around 96% of CD4 and around 86% of CD8), suggesting broad memory maintenance. A small share of clonotypes occurred in both CD4 and CD8 compartments, likely arising from convergent recombination. FACS-sorted repertoires could contain abundant contaminating clonotypes from the bulk population, so computational filtering was required.

Explained via the paper, the treatment or condition label denotes: live attenuated yellow fever vaccine strain. At every blood-draw timepoint, two biological replicates of bulk PBMCs were collected. A standard Ficoll-Paque protocol was used to isolate PBMCs from peripheral blood. RNA was extracted with TriZol from bulk PBMCs, CD4 and CD8 fractions, and dextramer-positive and dextramer-negative fractions. The TCR was taken from a man aged 18 to 30 who received the YFV17D yellow fever vaccine. Sequencing used PBMCs, obtained about 5 days after the first yellow fever vaccination. Here the chain combines TRBV4-1 and TRBJ2-5; the D segment cannot be called with confidence. The CDR3 protein sequence reads: CASSQEELEGTQYF. The DNA sequence follows: TGCGCCAGCAGCCAAGAGGAGTTAGAAGGGACCCAGTACTTC.